Below, 11 T cell receptor beta chains from the same sample are listed, as sequenced in a study of blood T cell repertoires in COVID-19. TCRdb's copy holds only in-frame clones and misses some; the assay was immunoSEQ multiplex PCR. The repertoire holds approximately 240,000 clones, with 70% to 90% as singletons. Sequencing used peripheral blood. The receptors were gathered from a woman between 18 and 30 years old who had recovered from COVID-19.

The CDR3 sequence: CASSYPTGRVDNEQFF. In nucleotides, the CDR3 is TGTGCCAGCAGTTACCCAACAGGGAGGGTCGACAATGAGCAGTTCTTC. V usage is TRBV6-2 or TRBV6-3 and J usage is TRBJ2-1; perhaps TRBD2 as D (7 bases). Germline lookup yields CDR1 MNHEY and CDR2 SVGEGT. V lost 2 bases and J lost 5, with 16 bases in between. The CDR3 is made up of 16 amino acids.

The chain recombines TRBV28 with TRBJ1-5, with TRBD1 identical over 8 bases. J gave up 5 bases and V 1 base, and 4 bases lay outside the gene matches. The CDR3 runs 15 residues. Germline-derived CDR1 and CDR2 are MDHEN and SYDVKM. The CDR3: CASSLLQGAYQPQHF. The CDR3 DNA reads as TGTGCCAGCAGTTTATTGCAGGGGGCATATCAGCCCCAGCATTTT.

This chain connects TRBV11-3 to TRBJ2-1, with 9 bases aligning to TRBD2. There are 14 residues in the CDR3. V was clipped by 6 bases and J by 10 bases; unmatched bases: 10. In germline, CDR1 is SGHNT, CDR2 YENEEA. The CDR3 bases are TGTGCCAGCAGTAGGGCTAGCGGGGAGGGGGAGCAGTTCTTC. Translating gives CASSRASGEGEQFF.

This sequence joins TRBV6-2 or TRBV6-3 and TRBJ1-1; TRBD1 is a possible D gene (5 bases). CDR1 MNHEY and CDR2 SVGEGT come from the germline V gene. V was shortened by 6 bases and J by 0 bases, with 14 bases between the two germline ends. The CDR3 spans 15 residues. CDR3 in amino acids: CASSGRGRLNTEAFF. The CDR3 DNA is TGTGCCAGCAGCGGGCGGGGCAGACTGAACACTGAAGCTTTCTTT.

This clone was recorded only once. The genes are TRBV7-2 and TRBJ2-1; D gene ambiguous. Trimming pared 5 bases from V and 0 bases from J, leaving 11 bases between. The CDR3 totals 15 residues. Germline loops: CDR1 SGHTA, CDR2 FQGNSA. This CDR3 is CASSPTSSSYNEQFF. CDR3 bases: TGTGCCAGCAGCCCCACTTCGAGCTCCTACAATGAGCAGTTCTTC. Full variable domain (missing parts from reference TRBV7-2 and TRBJ2-1): GAGVSQSPSNKVTEKGKDVELRCDPISGHTALYWYRQSLGQGLEFLIYFQGNSAPDKSGLPSDRFSAERTGGSVSTLTIQRTQQEDSAVYLCASSPTSSSYNEQFFGPGTRLTVL.

Only a few counts were recorded for this clone. This chain links TRBV13 with TRBJ2-1; possible D gene TRBD1, 5 bases. Germline CDR1 reads PRHDT; CDR2 reads FYEKMQ (reference sequence). Trimming pared 5 bases from V and 8 bases from J, leaving 13 bases between. The CDR3 has 13 residues. Here the CDR3 reads CASSPKLGHEQFF. The CDR3 DNA reads as TGTGCCAGCAGCCCTAAGCTGGGGCATGAGCAGTTCTTC.

This chain uses TRBV13 with TRBJ2-7; 12 positions match TRBD2. V was clipped by 1 base and J by 6 bases; unmatched bases: 7. Germline V gives CDR1 PRHDT, CDR2 FYEKMQ (reference sequence). The CDR3 runs 16 residues. The CDR3 DNA follows: TGTGCCAGCAGCTTAGAGGCTAGCGGGAGGGCCCTCGAGCAGTACTTC. It translates to CASSLEASGRALEQYF.

The genes are TRBV3-1 (or the pseudogene TRBV3-2) and TRBJ2-1, with a possible D match to TRBD2 (5 bases). V was clipped by 0 bases and J by 1 base, with 16 bases between them. In germline, CDR1 is LGHDT, CDR2 YNNKEL (reference sequence). The CDR3 is 18 residues long. Here the CDR3 reads CASSQDWAEGLSYNEQFF. DNA for the CDR3: TGTGCCAGCAGCCAAGACTGGGCCGAGGGCCTTTCCTACAATGAGCAGTTCTTC.

This sequence joins TRBV30 and TRBJ1-3; 7 bases line up with TRBD1. This CDR3 spans 15 amino acids. V was pared by 0 bases and J by 2 bases, with 4 bases of the junction left unmatched. In germline, CDR1 is GTSNPN, CDR2 SVGIG (reference sequence). CDR3 region: CAWSVGTVAGNTIYF. CDR3 bases: TGTGCCTGGAGTGTTGGGACAGTCGCTGGAAACACCATATATTTT. Full variable domain (rest looked up from reference TRBV30 and TRBJ1-3): SQTIHQWPATLVQPVGSPLSLECTVEGTSNPNLYWYRQAAGRGLQLLFYSVGIGQISSEVPQNLSASRPQDRQFILSSKKLLLSDSGFYLCAWSVGTVAGNTIYFGEGSWLTVV.

V is TRBV18 and J is TRBJ2-7; D might be TRBD2 (6 bases). The germline gives CDR1 KGHSH, CDR2 LQKENI. The CDR3 extends over 15 amino acids. Trimming removed 2 bases at V and 3 bases at J, with 14 bases between. The CDR3 protein is CASSPARLDLYEQYF. The DNA of the CDR3 is TGTGCCAGCTCACCAGCACGACTAGACCTCTACGAGCAGTACTTC.

This sequence joins TRBV29-1 and TRBJ1-1; no reliable D call. This CDR3 is built from 12 residues. With 2 bases removed from V and 4 bases from J, the gap between germline ends came to 8 bases. The germline CDR1 and CDR2 sequences are SQVTM and ANQGSEA. CDR3 loop: CSVESSGTEAFF. CDR3 coding DNA: TGCAGCGTTGAATCGTCGGGCACTGAAGCTTTCTTT. The full variable domain, with the rest looked up from reference TRBV29-1 and TRBJ1-1, is SAVISQKPSRDICQRGTSLTIQCQVDSQVTMMFWYRQQPGQSLTLIATANQGSEATYESGFVIDKFPISRPNLTFSTLTVSNMSPEDSSIYLCSVESSGTEAFFGQGTRLTVV.